This T cell receptor beta chain was found in a study of blood T cells in healthy people across ages. The wider study: Template switching picked up about one barcoded beta molecule for each two T cells.

The use of a sample-barcoded 5' primer and a J-beta primer mix characterized a second PCR of roughly 6 to 11 cycles. MiXCR, run by TCRdb on the 5' RACE reads, gives a single entry per CDR3 protein. The sample records about 1.1 million distinct CDR3 sequences, more than 30% being singletons. Isolation per sample recovered at least 6 million PBMCs. Per sample, extraction of total RNA gave at least 5 micrograms in every case. Trimming took off 2 bases at V and 3 bases at J, with 16 bases between the two ends. The CDR3 is 17 amino acids. The germline V gene encodes CDR1 LNHNV and CDR2 YYDKDF (reference sequence).

The sequencing input was blood. The source of this sequence is a young man in good health. This chain links TRBV15 with TRBJ1-4; D is uncertain. The chain's CDR3 is CATSRPYSELANEKLFF. Here the CDR3 DNA reads TGTGCCACCAGCAGACCCTACAGTGAGTTGGCTAATGAAAAACTGTTTTTT. Supplemented by reference TRBV15 and TRBJ1-4, the full variable domain reads DAMVIQNPRYQVTQFGKPVTLSCSQTLNHNVMYWYQQKSSQAPKLLFHYYDKDFNNEADTPDNFQSRRPNTSFCFLDIRSPGLGDTAMYLCATSRPYSELANEKLFFGSGTQLSVL.